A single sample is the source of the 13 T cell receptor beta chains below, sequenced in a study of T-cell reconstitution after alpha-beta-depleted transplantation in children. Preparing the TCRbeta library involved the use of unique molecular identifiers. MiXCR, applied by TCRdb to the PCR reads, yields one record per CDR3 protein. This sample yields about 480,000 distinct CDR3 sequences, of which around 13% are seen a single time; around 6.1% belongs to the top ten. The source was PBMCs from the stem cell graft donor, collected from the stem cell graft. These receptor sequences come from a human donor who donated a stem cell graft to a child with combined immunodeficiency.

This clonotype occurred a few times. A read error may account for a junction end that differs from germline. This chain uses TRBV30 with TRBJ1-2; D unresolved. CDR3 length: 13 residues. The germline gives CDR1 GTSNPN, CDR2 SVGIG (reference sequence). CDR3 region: CAGAPREPVWLIF. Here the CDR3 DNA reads TGTGCCGGCGCACCCAGAGAACCGGTCTGGCTTATCTTC.

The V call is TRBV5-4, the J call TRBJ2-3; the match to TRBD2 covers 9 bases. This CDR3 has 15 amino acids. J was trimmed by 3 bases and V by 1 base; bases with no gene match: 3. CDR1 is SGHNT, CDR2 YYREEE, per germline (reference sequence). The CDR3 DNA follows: TGTGCCAGCAGCTTGCGGGGACTAGCAACAGATACGCAGTATTTT. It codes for CASSLRGLATDTQYF.

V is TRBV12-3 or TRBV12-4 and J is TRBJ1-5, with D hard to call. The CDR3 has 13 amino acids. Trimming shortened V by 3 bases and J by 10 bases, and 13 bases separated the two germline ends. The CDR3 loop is CASSLGREGPQHF. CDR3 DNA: TGTGCCAGCAGTTTGGGCCGGGAAGGCCCCCAGCATTTT.

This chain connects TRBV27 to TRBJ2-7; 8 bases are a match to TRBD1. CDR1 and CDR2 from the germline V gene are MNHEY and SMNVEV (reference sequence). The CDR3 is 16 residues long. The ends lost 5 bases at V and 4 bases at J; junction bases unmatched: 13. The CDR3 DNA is TGTGCCAGCAGTCCCCGGACAGGGACAAAGGGATACGAGCAGTACTTC. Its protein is CASSPRTGTKGYEQYF.

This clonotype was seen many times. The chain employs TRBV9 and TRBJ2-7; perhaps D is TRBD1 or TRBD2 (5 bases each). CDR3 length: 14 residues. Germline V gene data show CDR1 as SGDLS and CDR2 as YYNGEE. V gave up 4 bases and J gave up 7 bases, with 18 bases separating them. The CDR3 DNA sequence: TGTGCCAGCAGCCTTGGGACGGGCCCTATGGAGCAGTACTTC. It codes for CASSLGTGPMEQYF.

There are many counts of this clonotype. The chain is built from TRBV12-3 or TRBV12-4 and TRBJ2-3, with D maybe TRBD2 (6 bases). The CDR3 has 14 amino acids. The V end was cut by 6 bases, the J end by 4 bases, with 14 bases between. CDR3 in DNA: TGTGCCAGCAGCCTCAGACTAGTTGCAGATACGCAGTATTTT. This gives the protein CASSLRLVADTQYF.

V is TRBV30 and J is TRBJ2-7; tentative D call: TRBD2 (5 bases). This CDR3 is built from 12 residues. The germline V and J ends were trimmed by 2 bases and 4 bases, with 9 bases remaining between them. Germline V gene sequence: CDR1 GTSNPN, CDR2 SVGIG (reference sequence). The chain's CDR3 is CAWSNGEYEQYF. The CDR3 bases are TGTGCCTGGAGTAACGGGGAATACGAGCAGTACTTC. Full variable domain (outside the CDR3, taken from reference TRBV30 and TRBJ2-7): SQTIHQWPATLVQPVGSPLSLECTVEGTSNPNLYWYRQAAGRGLQLLFYSVGIGQISSEVPQNLSASRPQDRQFILSSKKLLLSDSGFYLCAWSNGEYEQYFGPGTRLTVT.

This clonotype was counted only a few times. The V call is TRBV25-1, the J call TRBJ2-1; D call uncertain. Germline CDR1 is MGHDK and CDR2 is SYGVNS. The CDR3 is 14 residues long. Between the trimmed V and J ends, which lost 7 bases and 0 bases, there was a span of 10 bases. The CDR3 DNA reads TGTGCCAGCACGTCTCCCTTCTCCTACAATGAGCAGTTCTTC. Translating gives CASTSPFSYNEQFF.

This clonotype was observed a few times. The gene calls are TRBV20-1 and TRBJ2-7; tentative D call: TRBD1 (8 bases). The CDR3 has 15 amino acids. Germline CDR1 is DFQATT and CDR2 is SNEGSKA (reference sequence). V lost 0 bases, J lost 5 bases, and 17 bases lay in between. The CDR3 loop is CSAREGGQGADEQYF. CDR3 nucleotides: TGCAGTGCTAGAGAGGGGGGGCAGGGGGCGGACGAGCAGTACTTC.

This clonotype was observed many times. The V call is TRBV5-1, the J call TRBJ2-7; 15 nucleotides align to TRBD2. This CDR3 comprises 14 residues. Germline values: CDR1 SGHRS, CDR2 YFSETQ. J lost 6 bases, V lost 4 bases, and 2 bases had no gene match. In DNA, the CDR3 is TGCGCCAGCAGCCCGGGACTAGCGGGGGGCGAGCAGTACTTC. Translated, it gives CASSPGLAGGEQYF. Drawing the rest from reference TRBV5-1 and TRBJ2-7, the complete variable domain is KAGVTQTPRYLIKTRGQQVTLSCSPISGHRSVSWYQQTPGQGLQFLFEYFSETQRNKGNFPGRFSGRQFSNSRSEMNVSTLELGDSALYLCASSPGLAGGEQYFGPGTRLTVT.

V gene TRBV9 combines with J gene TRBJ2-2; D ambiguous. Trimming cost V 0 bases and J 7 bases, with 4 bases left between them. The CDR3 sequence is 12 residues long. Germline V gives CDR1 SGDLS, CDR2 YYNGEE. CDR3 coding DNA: TGTGCCAGCAGCGTAGAGGGCGGGGAGCTGTTTTTT. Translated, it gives CASSVEGGELFF.

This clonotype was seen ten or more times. The CDR3 DNA reads as TGTGCCAGCAGCCTCACAGGGTTTACTTCACCCCTCCACTTT. It encodes CASSLTGFTSPLHF. The J gene is TRBJ1-6, the V gene TRBV12-3 or TRBV12-4, with D possibly matching TRBD1 (6 bases). The CDR3 has 14 residues. Trimming took 6 bases from V and 9 from J, leaving 15 bases between them.

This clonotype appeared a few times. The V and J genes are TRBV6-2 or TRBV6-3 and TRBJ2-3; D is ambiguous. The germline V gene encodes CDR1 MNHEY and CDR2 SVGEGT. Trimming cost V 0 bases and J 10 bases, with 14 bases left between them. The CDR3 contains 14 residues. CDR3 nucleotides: TGTGCCAGCAGTTACTCGAATCCGCGCGTGCCGCAGTATTTT. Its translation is CASSYSNPRVPQYF.